This T cell receptor beta chain derives from a study of blood T cell repertoires in COVID-19. Study at large: Sources were T cells, B-cell-depleted T cells, or PBMCs; the material itself was cDNA or gDNA.

The CDR3 has 15 residues. Germline assignment: CDR1 SEHNR and CDR2 FQNEAQ (reference sequence). V lost 3 bases and J 1 base, leaving 11 bases between the germline ends. Source study methods: Amplified reference gene primers provided the basis for estimating nucleated cell counts. Clones were sequenced by immunoSEQ multiplex PCR, and TCRdb holds only the in-frame ones, with some missing. V, J and clone size are taken as reported in that table, and D and trimming were inferred from the DNA itself. The repertoire has around 87,000 clones, approximately 80% of them found once; the top ten carry roughly 9.8%.

The genes are TRBV7-9 and TRBJ2-3; D is ambiguous. Input material: peripheral blood. This sequence originates from a woman older than 75 with acute or convalescent COVID-19. The CDR3 nucleotides are TGTGCCAGCAGCTTGTGGCTGGGCCGCACAGATACGCAGTATTTT. Amino acids: CASSLWLGRTDTQYF.